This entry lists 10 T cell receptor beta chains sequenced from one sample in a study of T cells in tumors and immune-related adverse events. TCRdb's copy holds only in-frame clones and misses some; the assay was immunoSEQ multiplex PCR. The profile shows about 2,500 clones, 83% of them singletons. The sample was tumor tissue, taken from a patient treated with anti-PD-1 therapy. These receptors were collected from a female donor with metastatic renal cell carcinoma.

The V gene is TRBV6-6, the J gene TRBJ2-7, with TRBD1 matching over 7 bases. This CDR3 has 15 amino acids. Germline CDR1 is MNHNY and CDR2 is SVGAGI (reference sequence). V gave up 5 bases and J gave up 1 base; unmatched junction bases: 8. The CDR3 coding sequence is TGTGCCAGCAGTAATCGGGACAGAAGATCCTACGAGCAGTACTTC. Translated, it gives CASSNRDRRSYEQYF.

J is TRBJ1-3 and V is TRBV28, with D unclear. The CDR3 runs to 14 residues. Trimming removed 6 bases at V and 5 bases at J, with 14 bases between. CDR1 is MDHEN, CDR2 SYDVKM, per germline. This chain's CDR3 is CASRPGSQRNTIYF. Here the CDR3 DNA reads TGTGCCAGCAGGCCCGGGAGTCAAAGAAACACCATATATTTT.

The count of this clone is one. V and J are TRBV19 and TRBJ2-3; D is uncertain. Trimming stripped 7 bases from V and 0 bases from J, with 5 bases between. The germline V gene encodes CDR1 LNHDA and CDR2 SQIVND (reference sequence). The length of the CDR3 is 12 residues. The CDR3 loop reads CASMGSTDTQYF. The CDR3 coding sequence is TGTGCCAGTATGGGGAGCACAGATACGCAGTATTTT. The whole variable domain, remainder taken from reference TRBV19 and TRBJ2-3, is DGGITQSPKYLFRKEGQNVTLSCEQNLNHDAMYWYRQDPGQGLRLIYYSQIVNDFQKGDIAEGYSVSREKKESFPLTVTSAQKNPTAFYLCASMGSTDTQYFGPGTRLTVL.

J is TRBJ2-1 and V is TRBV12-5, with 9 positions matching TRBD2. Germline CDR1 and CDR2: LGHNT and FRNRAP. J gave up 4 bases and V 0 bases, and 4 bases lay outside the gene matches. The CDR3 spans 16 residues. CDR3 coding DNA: TGTGCTAGTGGTTTGGTATTAGCGGGAGCTTACAATGAGCAGTTCTTC. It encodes CASGLVLAGAYNEQFF. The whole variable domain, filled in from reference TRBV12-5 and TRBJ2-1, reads DARVTQTPRHKVTEMGQEVTMRCQPILGHNTVFWYRQTMMQGLELLAYFRNRAPLDDSGMPKDRFSAEMPDATLATLKIQPSEPRDSAVYFCASGLVLAGAYNEQFFGPGTRLTVL.

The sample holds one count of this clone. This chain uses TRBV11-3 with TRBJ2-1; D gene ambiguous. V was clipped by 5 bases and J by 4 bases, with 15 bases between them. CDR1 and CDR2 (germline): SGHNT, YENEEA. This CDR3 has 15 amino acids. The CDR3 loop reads CASSQPLLGYNEQFF. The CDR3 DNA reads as TGTGCCAGCAGCCAACCCCTTCTCGGTTACAATGAGCAGTTCTTC.

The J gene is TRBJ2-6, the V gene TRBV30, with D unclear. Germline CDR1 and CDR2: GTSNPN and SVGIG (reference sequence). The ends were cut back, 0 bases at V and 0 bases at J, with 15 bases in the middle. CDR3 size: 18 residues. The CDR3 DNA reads TGTGCCTGGAGTGTAAAGCAGGCCGAGCTCTCTGGGGCCAACGTCCTGACTTTC. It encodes CAWSVKQAELSGANVLTF.

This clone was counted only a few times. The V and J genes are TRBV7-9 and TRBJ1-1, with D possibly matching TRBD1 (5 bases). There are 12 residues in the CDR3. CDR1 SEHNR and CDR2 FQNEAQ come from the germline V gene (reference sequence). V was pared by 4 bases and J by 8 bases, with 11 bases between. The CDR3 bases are TGTGCCAGCAGCTGGGGGAACAGCGAAGCTTTCTTT. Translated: CASSWGNSEAFF.

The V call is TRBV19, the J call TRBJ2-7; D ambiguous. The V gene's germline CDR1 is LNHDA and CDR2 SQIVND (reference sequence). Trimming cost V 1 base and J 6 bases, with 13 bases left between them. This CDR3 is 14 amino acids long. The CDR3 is CASSIGQFSIEQYF. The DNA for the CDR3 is TGTGCCAGTAGTATAGGGCAGTTTTCGATCGAGCAGTACTTC.

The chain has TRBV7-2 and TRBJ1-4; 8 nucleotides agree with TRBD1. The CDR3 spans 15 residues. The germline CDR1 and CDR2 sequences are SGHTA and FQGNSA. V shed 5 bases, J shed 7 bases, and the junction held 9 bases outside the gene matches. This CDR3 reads CASSPQGGGGEKLFF. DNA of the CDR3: TGTGCCAGCAGCCCACAGGGGGGTGGTGGTGAAAAACTGTTTTTT.

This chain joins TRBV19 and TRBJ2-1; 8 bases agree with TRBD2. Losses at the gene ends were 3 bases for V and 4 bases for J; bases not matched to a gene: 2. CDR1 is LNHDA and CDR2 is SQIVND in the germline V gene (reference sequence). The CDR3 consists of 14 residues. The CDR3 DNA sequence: TGTGCCAGTAGTATCGGGGGGGATTACAATGAGCAGTTCTTC. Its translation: CASSIGGDYNEQFF.